Sequencing of this TCR beta chain was carried out in a study of T cells in tuberculosis. Findings and caveats of the study: The TCR-beta difference was not significant; alpha differences partly reflected length.

The V gene end was trimmed by 5 bases and the J gene end by 0 bases; junction bases not matched to a gene: 3. The CDR3 sequence is 13 residues long. Looked up from germline, CDR1 is SQVTM and CDR2 is ANQGSEA. With respect to this clone: Its antigen is undetermined.

TCRdb keeps only in-frame clones here, not all; method: immunoSEQ multiplex PCR. The table includes roughly 28,000 clones, approximately 93% detected once. This receptor was taken from a donor between 10 and 35 years old with latent tuberculosis or without tuberculosis infection. The rearrangement joins TRBV29-1 to TRBJ1-2; 7 positions match TRBD1. Sequencing used PBMCs. CDR3 sequence (DNA): TGCAGCGTTAGGGACAGTACTAACTATGGCTACACCTTC. It is translated as CSVRDSTNYGYTF.